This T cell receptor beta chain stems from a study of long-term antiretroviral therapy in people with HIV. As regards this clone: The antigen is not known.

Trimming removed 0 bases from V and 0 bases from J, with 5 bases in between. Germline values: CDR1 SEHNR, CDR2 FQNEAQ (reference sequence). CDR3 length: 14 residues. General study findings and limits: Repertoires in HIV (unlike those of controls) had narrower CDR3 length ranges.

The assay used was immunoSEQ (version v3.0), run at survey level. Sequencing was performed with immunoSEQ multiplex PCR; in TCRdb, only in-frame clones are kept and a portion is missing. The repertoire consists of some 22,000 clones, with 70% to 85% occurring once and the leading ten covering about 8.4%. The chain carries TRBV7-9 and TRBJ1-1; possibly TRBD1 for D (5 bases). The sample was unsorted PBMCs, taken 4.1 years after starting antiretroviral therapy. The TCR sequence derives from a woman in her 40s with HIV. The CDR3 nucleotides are TGTGCCAGCAGCTTAGCGGGACTGAACACTGAAGCTTTCTTT. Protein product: CASSLAGLNTEAFF.